This is a list of T cell receptor beta chains from one sample in a study of control samples from healthy donors and cancer patients. Produced via immunoSEQ multiplex PCR; TCRdb's table is partial and in-frame only. In the table there are 200,000 or so clones, just under 95% of which are singletons. Source material: blood. The receptors were gathered from a man in his fifties in good health. CDR3s include the opening cysteine and the closing phenylalanine or tryptophan. The order of the fields is CDR3 protein, CDR3 DNA, J gene, V gene, D gene, clone size. The D gene is left open where the match is weak. Only some rows state a clone size, as once, few, many or a class for expanded clones.

cdr3_aa: CATSARQGANTGELFF
cdr3_nt: TGTGCCACGAGTGCAAGACAGGGTGCGAACACCGGGGAGCTGTTTTTT
j_call: TRBJ2-2
v_call: TRBV24-1
d_call: TRBD1
clone_size: -

cdr3_aa: CASSPIVAGQTGELFF
cdr3_nt: TGTGCCAGCAGTCCCATAGTCGCCGGGCAAACCGGGGAGCTGTTTTTT
j_call: TRBJ2-2
v_call: TRBV4-2
d_call: -
clone_size: -

cdr3_aa: CAISVSGDTIYF
cdr3_nt: TGTGCCATCAGTGTATCAGGGGACACCATATATTTT
j_call: TRBJ1-3
v_call: TRBV10-3
d_call: -
clone_size: -

cdr3_aa: CASSIQGAYDYSNQPQHF
cdr3_nt: TGTGCCAGTAGTATACAGGGGGCTTACGATTATAGCAATCAGCCCCAGCATTTT
j_call: TRBJ1-5
v_call: TRBV19
d_call: TRBD1
clone_size: once

cdr3_aa: CASSLVTAYGYTF
cdr3_nt: TGCGCCAGCAGCTTGGTGACGGCTTATGGCTACACCTTC
j_call: TRBJ1-2
v_call: TRBV5-1
d_call: -
clone_size: -

cdr3_aa: CASSLRLQGSYNSPLHF
cdr3_nt: TGTGCCAGCAGTTTGAGGCTGCAGGGCTCCTATAATTCACCCCTCCACTTT
j_call: TRBJ1-6
v_call: TRBV27
d_call: -
clone_size: -

cdr3_aa: CASSEGVGTDTQYF
cdr3_nt: TGCGCCAGCAGTGAAGGGGTGGGCACAGATACGCAGTATTTT
j_call: TRBJ2-3
v_call: TRBV10-2
d_call: -
clone_size: -

cdr3_aa: CATSARLAGGPNTGELFF
cdr3_nt: TGTGCCACCAGTGCCCGACTAGCGGGGGGACCAAACACCGGGGAGCTGTTTTTT
j_call: TRBJ2-2
v_call: TRBV24-1
d_call: TRBD2
clone_size: -

cdr3_aa: CATSDFAGSEAFF
cdr3_nt: TGTGCCACCAGTGACTTCGCCGGGTCTGAAGCTTTCTTT
j_call: TRBJ1-1
v_call: TRBV24-1
d_call: -
clone_size: -

cdr3_aa: CASSVATEMGPQHF
cdr3_nt: TGTGCCAGCAGCGTAGCGACGGAGATGGGGCCCCAGCATTTT
j_call: TRBJ1-5
v_call: TRBV9
d_call: -
clone_size: -

cdr3_aa: CASSLAVLGSHSPLHF
cdr3_nt: TGCGCCAGCAGCTTGGCCGTTCTGGGGTCTCATTCACCCCTCCACTTT
j_call: TRBJ1-6
v_call: TRBV5-1
d_call: -
clone_size: -

cdr3_aa: CASSIRTQGSTGELFF
cdr3_nt: TGTGCCAGCAGCATAAGGACCCAGGGTTCCACCGGGGAGCTGTTTTTT
j_call: TRBJ2-2
v_call: TRBV7-9
d_call: -
clone_size: -

cdr3_aa: CASSSAISETQYF
cdr3_nt: TGTGCCAGCAGTTCCGCCATATCAGAGACCCAGTACTTC
j_call: TRBJ2-5
v_call: TRBV6-5
d_call: -
clone_size: -

cdr3_aa: CASSPTGTGGLFF
cdr3_nt: TGTGCCAGCAGCCCAACCGGGACCGGGGGTCTGTTTTTT
j_call: TRBJ2-2
v_call: TRBV5-4
d_call: -
clone_size: -

cdr3_aa: CASSEGGGTGQETQYF
cdr3_nt: TGTGCCAGCAGTGAAGGAGGGGGGACGGGTCAAGAGACCCAGTACTTC
j_call: TRBJ2-5
v_call: TRBV6-1
d_call: -
clone_size: -

cdr3_aa: CASSFDTNTEAFF
cdr3_nt: TGCGCCAGCAGCTTCGACACGAACACTGAAGCTTTCTTT
j_call: TRBJ1-1
v_call: TRBV5-1
d_call: -
clone_size: -

cdr3_aa: CASSLLGGQGADTQYF
cdr3_nt: TGTGCCAGCAGCCTATTAGGCGGACAGGGGGCAGATACGCAGTATTTT
j_call: TRBJ2-3
v_call: TRBV7-2
d_call: TRBD1
clone_size: -

cdr3_aa: CASSYPTGQGEAFF
cdr3_nt: TGTGCCAGCAGTTACCCGACGGGGCAGGGCGAAGCTTTCTTT
j_call: TRBJ1-1
v_call: TRBV6-5
d_call: -
clone_size: -

cdr3_aa: CASSLKGAEETQYF
cdr3_nt: TGTGCCAGCAGCTTAAAGGGGGCAGAGGAGACCCAGTACTTC
j_call: TRBJ2-5
v_call: TRBV5-4
d_call: TRBD1
clone_size: once

cdr3_aa: CASTQPPVGGGNTEAFF
cdr3_nt: TGTGCCAGTACTCAGCCCCCCGTTGGCGGCGGGAACACTGAAGCTTTCTTT
j_call: TRBJ1-1
v_call: TRBV19
d_call: -
clone_size: -

cdr3_aa: CASSVTLNSDTQYF
cdr3_nt: TGTGCCAGCAGCGTAACTCTAAATTCTGATACGCAGTATTTT
j_call: TRBJ2-3
v_call: TRBV9
d_call: -
clone_size: -

cdr3_aa: CASSPGGLKTEAFF
cdr3_nt: TGTGCCAGTAGTCCAGGGGGTTTGAAAACTGAAGCTTTCTTT
j_call: TRBJ1-1
v_call: TRBV19
d_call: TRBD1
clone_size: -

cdr3_aa: CASSPPRATDTQYF
cdr3_nt: TGTGCCAGCTCACCCCCCAGGGCCACAGATACGCAGTATTTT
j_call: TRBJ2-3
v_call: TRBV18
d_call: -
clone_size: -

cdr3_aa: CASSSGLAGGPPRQQTQYF
cdr3_nt: TGTGCCAGCAGCTCCGGACTAGCGGGGGGGCCACCCCGTCAACAGACCCAGTACTTC
j_call: TRBJ2-5
v_call: TRBV7-6
d_call: TRBD2
clone_size: -

cdr3_aa: CASTGQAGNEQYF
cdr3_nt: TGTGCCAGCACAGGACAGGCCGGGAATGAGCAGTACTTC
j_call: TRBJ2-7
v_call: TRBV12-3/TRBV12-4
d_call: TRBD1
clone_size: -

cdr3_aa: CASSQDYGGGTDTQYF
cdr3_nt: TGTGCCAGCAGCCAAGATTACGGGGGGGGCACAGATACGCAGTATTTT
j_call: TRBJ2-3
v_call: TRBV4-2
d_call: TRBD2
clone_size: -

cdr3_aa: CASSFLDRPMQPQHF
cdr3_nt: TGTGCCAGCAGTTTTTTAGACAGACCGATGCAGCCCCAGCATTTT
j_call: TRBJ1-5
v_call: TRBV28
d_call: -
clone_size: -

cdr3_aa: CASSYGRTVGAGELFF
cdr3_nt: TGTGCCAGCAGTTACGGGAGGACAGTTGGAGCCGGGGAGCTGTTTTTT
j_call: TRBJ2-2
v_call: TRBV6-2/TRBV6-3
d_call: -
clone_size: -

cdr3_aa: CASSSRGLLQPQHF
cdr3_nt: TGTGCCAGCAGTTCGAGGGGGTTATTACAGCCCCAGCATTTT
j_call: TRBJ1-5
v_call: TRBV27
d_call: -
clone_size: few

cdr3_aa: CASRERGDTQYF
cdr3_nt: TGTGCCAGCAGAGAAAGGGGAGATACGCAGTATTTT
j_call: TRBJ2-3
v_call: TRBV2
d_call: -
clone_size: -

cdr3_aa: CASSLAPGTYEQYF
cdr3_nt: TGCGCCAGCAGCTTGGCACCGGGTACCTACGAGCAGTACTTC
j_call: TRBJ2-7
v_call: TRBV5-1
d_call: -
clone_size: -

cdr3_aa: CASSQGAAPTTYEQYF
cdr3_nt: TGTGCCAGCAGCCAAGGCGCGGCACCCACTACCTACGAGCAGTACTTC
j_call: TRBJ2-7
v_call: TRBV4-2
d_call: -
clone_size: medium-sized

cdr3_aa: CASSSSDRTFTDTQYF
cdr3_nt: TGTGCCAGTAGTTCCTCAGACCGGACTTTCACAGATACGCAGTATTTT
j_call: TRBJ2-3
v_call: TRBV19
d_call: -
clone_size: -

cdr3_aa: CASSPSGKGNEKLFF
cdr3_nt: TGTGCCAGCAGCCCCAGTGGCAAGGGGAATGAAAAACTGTTTTTT
j_call: TRBJ1-4
v_call: TRBV14
d_call: -
clone_size: -

cdr3_aa: CASRPGTGAETQYF
cdr3_nt: TGTGCCAGCAGACCTGGGACAGGGGCCGAGACCCAGTACTTC
j_call: TRBJ2-5
v_call: TRBV6-5
d_call: TRBD1
clone_size: -

cdr3_aa: CASSLGLLQGAYEQYF
cdr3_nt: TGTGCCAGCAGCTTAGGTCTCCTACAGGGGGCTTACGAGCAGTACTTC
j_call: TRBJ2-7
v_call: TRBV11-2
d_call: TRBD1
clone_size: -

cdr3_aa: CASSLRLDRNTEAFF
cdr3_nt: TGTGCCAGCAGCTTGAGATTGGACAGGAACACTGAAGCTTTCTTT
j_call: TRBJ1-1
v_call: TRBV5-4
d_call: -
clone_size: -

cdr3_aa: CASGGGYERQPQHF
cdr3_nt: TGTGCCAGTGGAGGGGGGTATGAGCGGCAGCCCCAGCATTTT
j_call: TRBJ1-5
v_call: TRBV2
d_call: -
clone_size: -

cdr3_aa: CATSDWTSGGYNEQFF
cdr3_nt: TGTGCCACCAGTGACTGGACTAGCGGGGGATACAATGAGCAGTTCTTC
j_call: TRBJ2-1
v_call: TRBV24-1
d_call: TRBD2
clone_size: -

cdr3_aa: CASSSDRGNTEAFF
cdr3_nt: TGCGCCAGCAGCTCCGACAGGGGGAACACTGAAGCTTTCTTT
j_call: TRBJ1-1
v_call: TRBV5-1
d_call: TRBD1
clone_size: -

cdr3_aa: CASSIGTDNEQFF
cdr3_nt: TGTGCCAGTAGTATCGGGACCGACAATGAGCAGTTCTTC
j_call: TRBJ2-1
v_call: TRBV19
d_call: -
clone_size: -

cdr3_aa: CASSLGTGGKETQYF
cdr3_nt: TGCGCCAGCAGCTTAGGGACAGGGGGGAAAGAGACCCAGTACTTC
j_call: TRBJ2-5
v_call: TRBV5-1
d_call: TRBD1
clone_size: -